The next 13 T cell receptor beta chains were all read from a single sample in a study of metastatic and nonmetastatic thyroid tumors. Not a single patient had been given any form of treatment at any point before undergoing thyroid surgery. TCRdb re-clonotyped the PCR reads via MiXCR. The sample contains some 19,000 clones, under 35% of which appear only once. Sequenced sample: tumor tissue. The receptor source for this set is a female donor with papillary thyroid cancer or a benign thyroid nodule (not recorded which). Some clones in this sample may be carry-over from other donors' samples.

This chain joins TRBV11-2 and TRBJ2-1; TRBD2 might be the D (5 bases). Germline CDR1 and CDR2: SGHAT and FQNNGV. V lost 8 bases, J lost 0 bases, and 14 bases lay in between. The CDR3 contains 15 residues. CDR3 loop: CASGSGLHSYNEQFF. The CDR3 DNA follows: TGTGCCAGCGGAAGTGGACTTCACTCCTACAATGAGCAGTTCTTC.

In this sample, this clone turned up many times. The V and J genes are TRBV11-2 and TRBJ2-1; possible D gene TRBD1, 5 bases. The CDR3 runs to 16 residues. CDR1 and CDR2 from the germline V gene are SGHAT and FQNNGV. Trimming took off 5 bases at V and 4 bases at J, with 18 bases between the two ends. The CDR3 is CASSEVGRALYNEQFF. DNA for the CDR3: TGTGCCAGCAGCGAGGTTGGCAGGGCCCTTTACAATGAGCAGTTCTTC.

This clone is categorized as medium-sized. This sequence joins TRBV27 and TRBJ2-5; no clear D. Trimming cost V 6 bases and J 1 base, with 9 bases left between them. There are 13 residues in the CDR3. The germline gives CDR1 MNHEY, CDR2 SMNVEV (reference sequence). The CDR3 loop is CASSPPAQETQYF. In DNA, the CDR3 is TGTGCCAGCAGCCCTCCTGCCCAAGAGACCCAGTACTTC.

In its sample, this clone was seen a few times. The genes are TRBV16 and TRBJ2-7; the D call may be TRBD1 or TRBD2 (5 bases each). There are 15 residues in the CDR3. V lost 4 bases and J lost 6, with 19 bases in between. CDR1 is KGHSY, CDR2 FQNENV, per germline. CDR3 region: CASSLQTRAGGEQYF. The CDR3 bases are TGTGCCAGCAGCCTTCAAACCAGGGCGGGCGGCGAGCAGTACTTC.

This clone appeared a few times. This chain links TRBV10-3 with TRBJ1-2, with 8 positions matching TRBD1. This CDR3 has 16 amino acids. From germline, CDR1 is ENHRY and CDR2 SYGVKD. V lost 5 bases to trimming and J lost 6 bases; unmatched junction nucleotides: 14. In nucleotides, the CDR3 is TGTGCCATCAGTAACGGGCTTGGACAGGGCTTGAATGGCTACACCTTC. Its protein product is CAISNGLGQGLNGYTF.

This clone was seen repeatedly, ten times or more. It may be a read error: a sequence one base away is much more abundant. Different DNA sequences within this sample yield the same CDR3. This chain joins TRBV30 and TRBJ1-1, with D uncertain. The CDR3 is made up of 11 amino acids. The V gene's germline CDR1 is GTSNPN and CDR2 SVGIG (reference sequence). CDR3: CAWSQGAEAFF. In DNA, the CDR3 is TGTGCCTGGAGTCAAGGCGCTGAAGCTTTCTTC.

The CDR3 spells CASSYRDRFEAFF. The DNA of the CDR3 is TGTGCCAGCTCGTACCGGGACAGATTTGAAGCTTTCTTT. The J gene is TRBJ1-1, the V gene TRBV5-5, with 7 bases aligning to TRBD1. This CDR3 spans 13 amino acids. Germline CDR1 and CDR2: SGHKS and YYEKEE (reference sequence). Losses at the gene ends were 7 bases for V and 7 bases for J; bases not matched to a gene: 10.

This clone occurred many times. Mismatch with germline at one junction end may stem from a read error. The chain is built from TRBV7-7 and TRBJ2-5; D is possibly TRBD1 (6 bases). CDR1 SSHAT and CDR2 FNYEAQ come from the germline V gene (reference sequence). The CDR3 contains 13 residues. The CDR3 here is CASSLGQNGAQYF. CDR3 DNA sequence: TGTGCTAGCAGCTTAGGACAGAACGGGGCCCAGTACTTC.

This chain uses TRBV18 with TRBJ2-7; D remains unclear. In germline, CDR1 is KGHSH, CDR2 LQKENI. V was pared by 3 bases and J by 3 bases, with 9 bases between. The CDR3 is made up of 13 amino acids. This chain's CDR3 is CASSPPGFYEQYF. The CDR3 nucleotides read TGTGCCAGCTCACCTCCAGGATTCTACGAGCAGTACTTC.

The table lists this clone with a few counts. CDR3 sequence (DNA): TGTGCCAGCAGTCCTTACCTTGACAAGAACAATGAGCAGTTCTTC. Translating gives CASSPYLDKNNEQFF. The gene calls are TRBV28 and TRBJ2-1; D is undetermined. Trimming took 5 bases from V and 5 from J, leaving 16 bases between them. Looked up from germline, CDR1 is MDHEN and CDR2 is SYDVKM. This CDR3 is 15 amino acids long.

The rearrangement links TRBV12-3 or TRBV12-4 to TRBJ1-1, with D uncertain. The V gene lost 6 bases and the J gene lost 0 bases, with 11 bases spanning the gap. This CDR3 comprises 14 residues. The CDR3 DNA follows: TGTGCCAGCAGGCCTCAGCAGATGAACACTGAAGCTTTCTTT. Translated: CASRPQQMNTEAFF.

This clone has more than one count but fewer than ten. The genes are TRBV12-3 or TRBV12-4 and TRBJ1-6; tentative D call: TRBD1 (6 bases). Trimming pared 3 bases from V and 6 bases from J, leaving 12 bases between. CDR3 length: 15 amino acids. CDR3 coding DNA: TGTGCCAGCAGTTTTGGGCCAGGGGTTAATTCACCCCTCCACTTT. Translation: CASSFGPGVNSPLHF.

The chain links TRBV6-2 or TRBV6-3 to TRBJ1-1, with a tentative D call TRBD1 (6 bases). The germline CDR1 and CDR2 sequences are MNHEY and SVGEGT. Trimming removed 7 bases at V and 2 bases at J, with 14 bases between. The CDR3 is 14 residues long. This CDR3 reads CASTIGGANTEAFF. The CDR3 bases are TGTGCCAGCACAATTGGGGGGGCCAACACTGAAGCTTTCTTT.